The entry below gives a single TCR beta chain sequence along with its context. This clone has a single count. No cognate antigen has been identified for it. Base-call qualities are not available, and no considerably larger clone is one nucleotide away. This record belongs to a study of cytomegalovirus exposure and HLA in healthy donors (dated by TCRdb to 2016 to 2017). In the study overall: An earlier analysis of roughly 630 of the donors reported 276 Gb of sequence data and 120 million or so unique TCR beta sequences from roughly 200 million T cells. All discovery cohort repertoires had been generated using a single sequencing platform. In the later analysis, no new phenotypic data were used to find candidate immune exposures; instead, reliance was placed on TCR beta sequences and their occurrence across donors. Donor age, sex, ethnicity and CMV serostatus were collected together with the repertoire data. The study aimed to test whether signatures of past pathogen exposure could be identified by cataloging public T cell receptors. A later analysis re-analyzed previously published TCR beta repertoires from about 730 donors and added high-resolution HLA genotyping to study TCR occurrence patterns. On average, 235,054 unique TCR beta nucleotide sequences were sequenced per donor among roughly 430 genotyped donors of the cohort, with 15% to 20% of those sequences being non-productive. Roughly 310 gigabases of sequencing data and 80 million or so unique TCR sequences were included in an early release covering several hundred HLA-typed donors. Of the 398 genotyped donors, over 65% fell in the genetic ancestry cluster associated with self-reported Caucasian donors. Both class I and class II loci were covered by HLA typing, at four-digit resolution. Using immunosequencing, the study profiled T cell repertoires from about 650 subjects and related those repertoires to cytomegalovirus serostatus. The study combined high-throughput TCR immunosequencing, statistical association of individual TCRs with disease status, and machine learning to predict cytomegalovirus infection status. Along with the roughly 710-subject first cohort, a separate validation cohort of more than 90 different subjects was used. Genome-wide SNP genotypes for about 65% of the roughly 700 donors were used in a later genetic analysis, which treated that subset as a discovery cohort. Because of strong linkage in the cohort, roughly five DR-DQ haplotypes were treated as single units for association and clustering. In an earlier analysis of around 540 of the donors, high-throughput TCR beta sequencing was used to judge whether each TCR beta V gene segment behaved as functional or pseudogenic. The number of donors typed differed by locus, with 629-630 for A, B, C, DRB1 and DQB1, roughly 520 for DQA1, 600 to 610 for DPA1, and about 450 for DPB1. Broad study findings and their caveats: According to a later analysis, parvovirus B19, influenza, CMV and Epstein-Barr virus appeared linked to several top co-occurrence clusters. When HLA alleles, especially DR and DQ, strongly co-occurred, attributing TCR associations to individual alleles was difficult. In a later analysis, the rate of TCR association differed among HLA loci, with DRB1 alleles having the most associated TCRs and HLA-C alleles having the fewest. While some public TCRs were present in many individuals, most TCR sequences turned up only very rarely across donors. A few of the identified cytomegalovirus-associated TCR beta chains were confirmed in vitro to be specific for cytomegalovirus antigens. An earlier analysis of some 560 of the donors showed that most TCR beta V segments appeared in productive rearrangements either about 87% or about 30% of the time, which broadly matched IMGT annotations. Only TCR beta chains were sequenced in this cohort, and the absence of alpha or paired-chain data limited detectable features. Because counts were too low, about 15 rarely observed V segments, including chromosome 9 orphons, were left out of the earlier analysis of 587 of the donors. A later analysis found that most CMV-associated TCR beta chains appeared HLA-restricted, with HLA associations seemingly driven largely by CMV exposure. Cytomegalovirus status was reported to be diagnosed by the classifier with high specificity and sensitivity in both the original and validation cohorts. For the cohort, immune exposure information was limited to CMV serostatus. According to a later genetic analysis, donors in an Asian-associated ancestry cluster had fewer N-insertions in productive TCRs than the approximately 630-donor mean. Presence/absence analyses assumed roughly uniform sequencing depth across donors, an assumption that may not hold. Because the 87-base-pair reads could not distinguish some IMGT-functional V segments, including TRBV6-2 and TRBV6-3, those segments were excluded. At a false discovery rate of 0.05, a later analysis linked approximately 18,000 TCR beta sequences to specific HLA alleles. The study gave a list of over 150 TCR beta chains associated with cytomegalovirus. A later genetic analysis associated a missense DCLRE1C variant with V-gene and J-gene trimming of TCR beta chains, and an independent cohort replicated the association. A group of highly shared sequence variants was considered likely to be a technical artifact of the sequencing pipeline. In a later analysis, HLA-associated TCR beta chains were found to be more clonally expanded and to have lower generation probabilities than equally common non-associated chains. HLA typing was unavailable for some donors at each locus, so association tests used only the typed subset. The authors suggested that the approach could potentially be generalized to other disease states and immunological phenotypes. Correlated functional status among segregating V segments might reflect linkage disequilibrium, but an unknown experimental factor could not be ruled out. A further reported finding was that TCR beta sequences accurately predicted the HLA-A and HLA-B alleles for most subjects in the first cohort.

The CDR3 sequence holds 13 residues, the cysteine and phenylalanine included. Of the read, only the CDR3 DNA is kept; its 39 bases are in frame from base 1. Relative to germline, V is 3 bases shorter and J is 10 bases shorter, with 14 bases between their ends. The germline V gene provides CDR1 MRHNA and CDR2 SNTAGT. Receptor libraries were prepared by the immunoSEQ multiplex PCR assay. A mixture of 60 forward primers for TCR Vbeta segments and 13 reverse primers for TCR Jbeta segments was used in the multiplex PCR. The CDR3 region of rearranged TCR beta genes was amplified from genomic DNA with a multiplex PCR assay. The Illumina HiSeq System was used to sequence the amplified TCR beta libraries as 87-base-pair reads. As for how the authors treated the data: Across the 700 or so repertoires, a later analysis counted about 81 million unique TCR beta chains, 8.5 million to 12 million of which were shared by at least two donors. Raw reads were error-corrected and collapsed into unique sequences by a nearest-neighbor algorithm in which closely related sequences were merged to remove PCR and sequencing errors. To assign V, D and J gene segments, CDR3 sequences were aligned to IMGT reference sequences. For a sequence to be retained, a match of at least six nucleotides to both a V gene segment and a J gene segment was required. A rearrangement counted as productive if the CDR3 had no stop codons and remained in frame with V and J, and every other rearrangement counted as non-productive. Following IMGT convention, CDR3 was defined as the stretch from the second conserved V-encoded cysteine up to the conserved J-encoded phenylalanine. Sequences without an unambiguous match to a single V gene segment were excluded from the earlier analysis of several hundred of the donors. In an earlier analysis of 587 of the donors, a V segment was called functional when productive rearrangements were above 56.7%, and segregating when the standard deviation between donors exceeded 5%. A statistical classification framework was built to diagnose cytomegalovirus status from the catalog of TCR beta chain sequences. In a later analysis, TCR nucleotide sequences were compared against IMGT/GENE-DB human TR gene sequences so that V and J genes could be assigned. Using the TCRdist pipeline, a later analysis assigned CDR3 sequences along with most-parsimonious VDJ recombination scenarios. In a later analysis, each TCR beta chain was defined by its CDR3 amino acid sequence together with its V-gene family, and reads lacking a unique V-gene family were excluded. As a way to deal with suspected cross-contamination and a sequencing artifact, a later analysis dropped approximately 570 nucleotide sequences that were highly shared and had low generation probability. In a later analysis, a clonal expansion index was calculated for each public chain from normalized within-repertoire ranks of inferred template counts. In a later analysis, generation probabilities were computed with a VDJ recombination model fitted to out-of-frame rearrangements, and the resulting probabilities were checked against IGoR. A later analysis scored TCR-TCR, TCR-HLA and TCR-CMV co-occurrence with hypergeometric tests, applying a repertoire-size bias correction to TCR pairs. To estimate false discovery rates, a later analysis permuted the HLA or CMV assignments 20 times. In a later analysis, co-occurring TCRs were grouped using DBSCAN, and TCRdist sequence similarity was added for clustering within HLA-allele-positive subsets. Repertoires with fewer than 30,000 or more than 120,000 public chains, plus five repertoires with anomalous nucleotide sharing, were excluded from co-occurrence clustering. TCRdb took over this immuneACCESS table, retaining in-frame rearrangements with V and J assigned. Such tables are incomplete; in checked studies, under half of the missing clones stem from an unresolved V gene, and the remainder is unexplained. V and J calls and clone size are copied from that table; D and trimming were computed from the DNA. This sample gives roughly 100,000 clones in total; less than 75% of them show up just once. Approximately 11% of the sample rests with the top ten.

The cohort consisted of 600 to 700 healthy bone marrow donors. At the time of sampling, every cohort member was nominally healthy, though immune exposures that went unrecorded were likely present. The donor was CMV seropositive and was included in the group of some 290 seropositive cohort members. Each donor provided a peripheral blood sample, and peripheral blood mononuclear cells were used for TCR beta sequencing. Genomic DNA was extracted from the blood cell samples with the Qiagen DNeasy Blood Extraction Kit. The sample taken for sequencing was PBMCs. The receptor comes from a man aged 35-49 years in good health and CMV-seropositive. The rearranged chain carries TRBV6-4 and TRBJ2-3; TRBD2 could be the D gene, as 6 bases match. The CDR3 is CASSESAGTAQYF. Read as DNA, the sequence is TGTGCCAGCAGTGAATCGGCGGGAACTGCGCAGTATTTT.